A single sample is the source of the 10 T cell receptor beta chains below, sequenced in a study of patients and donors after allogeneic stem cell transplantation. Using its own MiXCR run on the RT-PCR reads, TCRdb lists one record per CDR3 protein. The repertoire includes approximately 21,000 distinct CDR3 sequences, about 30% of them detected once, and 48% sits in the top ten. Material: blood, either unsorted or a sorted T cell fraction (not recorded which). Receptors were obtained from a human donor who was either an allogeneic HSCT recipient or a stem cell or donor lymphocyte infusion donor (not recorded which). It is not recorded whose cells these are; they may come from a transplant donor.

A few counts support this clonotype. The CDR3: CAISPTILTGNQPQHF. CDR3 coding DNA: TGTGCCATCAGTCCGACCATCCTGACAGGAAATCAGCCCCAGCATTTT. The chain has TRBV10-3 and TRBJ1-5; D may be TRBD1 (6 bases). The CDR3 extends over 16 amino acids. CDR1 ENHRY and CDR2 SYGVKD come from the germline V gene. V was clipped by 5 bases and J by 4 bases, with 18 bases between them.

The chain carries TRBV3-1 and TRBJ2-1; the match to TRBD2 covers 11 bases. Trimming cost V 3 bases and J 8 bases; bases outside gene matches: 9. The CDR3 is made up of 16 amino acids. Germline V lookup: CDR1 LGHDT, CDR2 YNNKEL (reference sequence). CDR3 loop: CASSHLLSGGDHEQFF. The CDR3 nucleotides read TGTGCCAGCAGCCATTTACTTAGCGGGGGGGACCATGAGCAGTTCTTC.

The CDR3 coding sequence is TGCGCCAGCAGCTTGGATAGCGGGGGTTACAATGAGCAGTTCTTC. Protein: CASSLDSGGYNEQFF. This chain uses TRBV5-1 with TRBJ2-1; 9 bases map to TRBD2. There are 15 residues in the CDR3. The germline CDR1 and CDR2 sequences are SGHRS and YFSETQ. The junction had 2 bases not matched to a gene; V was cut back by 0 bases and J by 4 bases.

This sequence joins TRBV12-3 or TRBV12-4 and TRBJ2-3, with TRBD1 matching over 7 bases. Trimming at V came to 6 bases and at J to 2 bases, leaving 5 bases not matched to a gene. The length of the CDR3 is 14 residues. The CDR3 reads CASSRDSYTDTQYF. CDR3 in DNA: TGTGCCAGCAGCCGGGACAGTTACACAGATACGCAGTATTTT.

The chain couples TRBV3-1 to TRBJ2-3; D may be TRBD2 (5 bases). The V end was cut by 1 base, the J end by 7 bases, with 12 bases between. Germline lookup yields CDR1 LGHDT and CDR2 YNNKEL (reference sequence). The CDR3 runs 14 residues. CDR3 protein: CASSQGNSGNTQYF. DNA of the CDR3: TGTGCCAGCAGCCAAGGCAATTCGGGGAATACGCAGTATTTT.

The V call is TRBV12-3 or TRBV12-4, the J call TRBJ2-3; D may be TRBD1 or TRBD2 (5 bases each). Trimming removed 2 bases from V and 7 bases from J, with 10 bases in between. The CDR3 consists of 13 residues. CDR3 residues: CASSLSGGYTQYF. In nucleotides, the CDR3 is TGTGCCAGCAGTTTAAGTGGGGGATATACGCAGTATTTT.

This clonotype was counted a few times. The V and J genes are TRBV24-1 and TRBJ2-3; 8 bases agree with TRBD2. V lost 7 bases and J lost 6; bases outside the gene matches: 5. The CDR3 has 13 residues. In germline, CDR1 is KGHDR, CDR2 SFDVKD. The CDR3: CATSRTSWDTQYF. CDR3 DNA sequence: TGTGCCACCAGCCGGACTAGCTGGGATACGCAGTATTTT.

The J gene is TRBJ1-1, the V gene TRBV20-1; D is unclear. CDR3 length: 15 amino acids. V lost 3 bases and J lost 5, with 19 bases in between. CDR1 and CDR2 (germline): DFQATT, SNEGSKA (reference sequence). CDR3 in DNA: TGCAGTGCTAGGTCTGTGCTCTCGGGCTATACTGAAGCTTTCTTT. It encodes CSARSVLSGYTEAFF.

The chain combines TRBV7-3 with TRBJ2-2, with D maybe TRBD2 (7 bases). The CDR3 is made up of 16 amino acids. Germline loops: CDR1 SGHTA, CDR2 FQGTGA. The V gene lost 4 bases and the J gene lost 4 bases, with 16 bases spanning the gap. The CDR3 DNA reads as TGTGCCAGCAGCTCTCCGCGGGGGCTAGGCACCGGGGAGCTGTTTTTT. Protein product: CASSSPRGLGTGELFF.

The chain has TRBV9 and TRBJ1-1, with 11 bases that match TRBD1. J gave up 5 bases and V 4 bases, and 4 bases lay outside the gene matches. The CDR3 length is 14 residues. From germline, CDR1 is SGDLS and CDR2 YYNGEE. The CDR3 loop reads CASSPRDRGTEAFF. The CDR3, as DNA: TGTGCCAGCAGCCCTCGGGACAGGGGGACTGAAGCTTTCTTT.